The clone carrying this T cell receptor beta chain was seen a single time. This sample was included in a study of control samples from healthy donors and cancer patients. Data came from immunoSEQ multiplex PCR; TCRdb stores just in-frame clones and leaves some out. The table includes about 170,000 clones, about 94% detected once. Germline V gene lookup returns CDR1 KGHSH and CDR2 LQKENI. The CDR3 has 14 amino acids. The J segment lost 8 bases and the V segment lost 4 bases, leaving 8 bases of the junction unmatched. Sequencing input: blood. The sequence was obtained from an older woman in good health. J is TRBJ1-2 and V is TRBV18; 9 positions agree with TRBD1. CDR3 in DNA: TGTGCCAGCTCACTGTCGGGACAGGGTCGGGGCTACACCTTC. Translation: CASSLSGQGRGYTF.